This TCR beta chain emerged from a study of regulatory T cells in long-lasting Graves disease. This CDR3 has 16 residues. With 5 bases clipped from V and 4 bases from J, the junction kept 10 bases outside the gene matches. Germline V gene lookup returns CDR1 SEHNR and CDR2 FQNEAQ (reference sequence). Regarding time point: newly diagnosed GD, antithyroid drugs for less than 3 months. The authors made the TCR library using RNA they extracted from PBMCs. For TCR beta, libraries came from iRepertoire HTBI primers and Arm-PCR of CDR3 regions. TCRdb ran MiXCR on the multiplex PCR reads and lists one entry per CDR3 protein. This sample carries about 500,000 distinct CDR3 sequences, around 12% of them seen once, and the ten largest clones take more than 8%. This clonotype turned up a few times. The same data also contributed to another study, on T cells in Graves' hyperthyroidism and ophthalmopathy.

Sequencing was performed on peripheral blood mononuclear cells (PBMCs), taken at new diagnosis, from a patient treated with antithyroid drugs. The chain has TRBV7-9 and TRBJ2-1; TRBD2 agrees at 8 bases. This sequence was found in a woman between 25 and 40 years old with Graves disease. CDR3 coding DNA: TGTGCCAGCAGCCCCTTAGCGGGACCCTGGTACAATGAGCAGTTCTTC. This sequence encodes CASSPLAGPWYNEQFF.